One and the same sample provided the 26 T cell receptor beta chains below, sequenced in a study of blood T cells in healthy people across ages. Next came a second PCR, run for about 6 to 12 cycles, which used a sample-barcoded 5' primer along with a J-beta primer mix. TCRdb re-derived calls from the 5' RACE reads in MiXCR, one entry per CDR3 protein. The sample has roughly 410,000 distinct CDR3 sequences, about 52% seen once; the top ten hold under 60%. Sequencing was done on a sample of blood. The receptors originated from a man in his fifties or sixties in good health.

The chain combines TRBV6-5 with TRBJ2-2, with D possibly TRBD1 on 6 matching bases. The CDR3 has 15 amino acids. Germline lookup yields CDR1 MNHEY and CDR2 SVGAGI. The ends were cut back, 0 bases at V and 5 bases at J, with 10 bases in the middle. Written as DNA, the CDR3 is TGTGCCAGCAGTTACTCACTGCAGGGGACCGGGGAGCTGTTTTTT. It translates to CASSYSLQGTGELFF.

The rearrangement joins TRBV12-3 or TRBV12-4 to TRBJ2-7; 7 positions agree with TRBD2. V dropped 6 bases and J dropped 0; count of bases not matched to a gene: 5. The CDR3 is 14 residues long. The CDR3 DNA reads TGTGCCAGCAGCCCGGGGGGAGGCTCCTACGAGCAGTACTTC. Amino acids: CASSPGGGSYEQYF.

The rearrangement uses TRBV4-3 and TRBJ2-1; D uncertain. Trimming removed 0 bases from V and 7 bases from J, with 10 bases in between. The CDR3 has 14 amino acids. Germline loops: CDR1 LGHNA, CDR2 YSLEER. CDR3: CASSQDGYWNEQFF. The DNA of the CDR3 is TGCGCCAGCAGCCAAGATGGTTACTGGAATGAGCAGTTCTTC.

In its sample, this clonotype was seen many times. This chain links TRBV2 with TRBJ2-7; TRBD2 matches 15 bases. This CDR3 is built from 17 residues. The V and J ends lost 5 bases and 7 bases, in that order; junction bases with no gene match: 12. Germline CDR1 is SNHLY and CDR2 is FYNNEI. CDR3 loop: CASSWTSGGETSLEQYF. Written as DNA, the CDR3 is TGTGCCAGCAGTTGGACTAGCGGGGGGGAGACCTCTCTAGAGCAGTACTTC.

The CDR3 region has the DNA TGCAGCGTTGGGGGTGGGGCAGGTGATAACTATGGCTACACCTTC. It is translated as CSVGGGAGDNYGYTF. The chain links TRBV29-1 to TRBJ1-2; a possible D gene is TRBD1 (5 bases). The CDR3 is 15 amino acids. Per the germline V gene, CDR1 is SQVTM and CDR2 is ANQGSEA. V lost 4 bases to trimming and J lost 1 base, with 16 bases between them.

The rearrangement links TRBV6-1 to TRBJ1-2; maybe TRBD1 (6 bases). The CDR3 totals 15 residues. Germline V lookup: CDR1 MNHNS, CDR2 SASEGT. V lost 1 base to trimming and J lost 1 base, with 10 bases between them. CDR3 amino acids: CASSEGYRDNYGYTF. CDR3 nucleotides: TGTGCCAGCAGTGAAGGCTACAGGGATAACTATGGCTACACCTTC.

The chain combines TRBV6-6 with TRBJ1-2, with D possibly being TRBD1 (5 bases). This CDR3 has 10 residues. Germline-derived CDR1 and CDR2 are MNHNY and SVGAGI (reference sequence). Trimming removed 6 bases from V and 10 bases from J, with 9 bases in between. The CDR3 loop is CASRLRDYTF. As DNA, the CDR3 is TGTGCCAGCAGGCTCAGGGACTACACCTTC.

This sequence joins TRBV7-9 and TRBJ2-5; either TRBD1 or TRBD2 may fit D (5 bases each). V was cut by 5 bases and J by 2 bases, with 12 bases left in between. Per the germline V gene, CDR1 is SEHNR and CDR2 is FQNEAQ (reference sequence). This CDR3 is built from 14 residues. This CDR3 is CASSTQGRQETQYF. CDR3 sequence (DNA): TGTGCCAGCAGCACGCAGGGACGACAAGAGACCCAGTACTTC.

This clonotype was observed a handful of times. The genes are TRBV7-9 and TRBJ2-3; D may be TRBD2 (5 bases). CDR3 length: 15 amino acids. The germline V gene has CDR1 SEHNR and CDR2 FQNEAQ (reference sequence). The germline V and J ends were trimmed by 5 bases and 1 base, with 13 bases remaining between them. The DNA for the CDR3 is TGTGCCAGCAGCCCGCCTTGGGAGCGCACAGATACGCAGTATTTT. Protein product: CASSPPWERTDTQYF.

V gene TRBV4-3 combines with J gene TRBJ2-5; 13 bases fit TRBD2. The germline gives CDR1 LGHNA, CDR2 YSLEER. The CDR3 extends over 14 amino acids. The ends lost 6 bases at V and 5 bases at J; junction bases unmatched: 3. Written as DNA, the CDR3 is TGCGCCAGCAGTTCGACTAGCGGGAGGGAGACCCAGTACTTC. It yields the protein CASSSTSGRETQYF.

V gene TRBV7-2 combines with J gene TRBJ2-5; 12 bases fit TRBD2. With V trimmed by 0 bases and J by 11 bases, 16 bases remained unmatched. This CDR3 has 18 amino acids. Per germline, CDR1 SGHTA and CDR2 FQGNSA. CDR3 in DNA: TGTGCCAGCAGCTTAGCGCCTAGCGGGAGGGGCGCCCACACTGAGCAGTACTTC. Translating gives CASSLAPSGRGAHTEQYF.

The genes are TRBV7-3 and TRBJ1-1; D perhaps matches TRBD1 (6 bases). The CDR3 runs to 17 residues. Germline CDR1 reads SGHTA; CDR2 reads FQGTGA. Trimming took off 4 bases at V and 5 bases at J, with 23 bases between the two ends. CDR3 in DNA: TGTGCCAGCAGCTATAACCCGCAGGGGAAAGGAGGAACTGAAGCTTTCTTT. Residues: CASSYNPQGKGGTEAFF.

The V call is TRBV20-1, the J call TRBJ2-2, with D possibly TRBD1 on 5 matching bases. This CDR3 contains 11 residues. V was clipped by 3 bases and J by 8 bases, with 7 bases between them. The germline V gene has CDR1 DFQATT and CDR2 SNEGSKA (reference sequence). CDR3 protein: CSARRTGELFF. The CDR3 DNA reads TGCAGTGCTAGGAGGACAGGGGAGCTGTTTTTT.

The CDR3 coding sequence is TGTGCCAGCAGCTTCGGGGGTGCCGCGGACGAGCAGTACTTC. It codes for CASSFGGAADEQYF. The rearrangement joins TRBV7-9 to TRBJ2-7; maybe TRBD2 (6 bases). V was pared by 3 bases and J by 5 bases, with 14 bases between. Germline values: CDR1 SEHNR, CDR2 FQNEAQ (reference sequence). This CDR3 is built from 14 residues. The full variable domain, with the rest looked up from reference TRBV7-9 and TRBJ2-7, is DTGVSQNPRHKITKRGQNVTFRCDPISEHNRLYWYRQTLGQGPEFLTYFQNEAQLEKSRLLSDRFSAERPKGSFSTLEIQRTEQGDSAMYLCASSFGGAADEQYFGPGTRLTVT.

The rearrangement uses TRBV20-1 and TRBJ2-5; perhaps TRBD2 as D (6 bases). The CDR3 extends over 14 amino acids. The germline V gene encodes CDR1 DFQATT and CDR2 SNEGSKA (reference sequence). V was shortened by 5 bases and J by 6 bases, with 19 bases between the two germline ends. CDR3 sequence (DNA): TGCAGTGCTTATACTAGCACGACCTCAAAGACCCAGTACTTC. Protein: CSAYTSTTSKTQYF.

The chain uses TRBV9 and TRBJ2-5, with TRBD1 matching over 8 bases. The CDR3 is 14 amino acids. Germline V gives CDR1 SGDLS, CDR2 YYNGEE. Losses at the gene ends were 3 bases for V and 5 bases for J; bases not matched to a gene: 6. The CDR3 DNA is TGTGCCAGCAGCGGGACAGGGACCGGGGAGACCCAGTACTTC. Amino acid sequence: CASSGTGTGETQYF.

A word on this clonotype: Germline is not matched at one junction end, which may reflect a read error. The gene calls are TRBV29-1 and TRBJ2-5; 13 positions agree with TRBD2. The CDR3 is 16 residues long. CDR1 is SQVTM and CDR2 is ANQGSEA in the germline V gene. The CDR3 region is CSVEGTSGEPWETQYF. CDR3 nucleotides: TGCAGCGTAGAAGGGACTAGCGGGGAACCGTGGGAGACCCAGTACTTC.

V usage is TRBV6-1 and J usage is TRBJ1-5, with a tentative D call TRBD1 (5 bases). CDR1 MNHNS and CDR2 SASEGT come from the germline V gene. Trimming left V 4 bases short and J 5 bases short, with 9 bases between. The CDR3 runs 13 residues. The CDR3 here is CASSVGGDQPQHF. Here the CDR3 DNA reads TGTGCCAGCAGTGTAGGAGGGGATCAGCCCCAGCATTTT.

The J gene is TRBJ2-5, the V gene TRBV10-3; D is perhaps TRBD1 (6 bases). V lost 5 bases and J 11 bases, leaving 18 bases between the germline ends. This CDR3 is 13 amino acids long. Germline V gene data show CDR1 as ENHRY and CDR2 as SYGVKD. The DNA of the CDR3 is TGTGCCATCAGTCGGACAGAAGGACATGAACAGTACTTC. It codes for CAISRTEGHEQYF.

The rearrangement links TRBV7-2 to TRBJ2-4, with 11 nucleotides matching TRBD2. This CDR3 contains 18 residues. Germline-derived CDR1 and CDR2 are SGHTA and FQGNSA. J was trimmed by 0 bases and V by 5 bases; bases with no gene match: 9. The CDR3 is CASSRIAGGTLAKNIQYF. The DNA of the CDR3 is TGTGCCAGCAGCCGGATAGCGGGAGGGACCCTAGCCAAAAACATTCAGTACTTC.

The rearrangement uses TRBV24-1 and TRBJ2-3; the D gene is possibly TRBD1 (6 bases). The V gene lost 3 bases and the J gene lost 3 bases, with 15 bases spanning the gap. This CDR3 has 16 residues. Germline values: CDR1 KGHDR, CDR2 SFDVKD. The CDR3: CATSDPQSGQTDTQYF. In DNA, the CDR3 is TGTGCCACCAGTGATCCTCAGTCCGGACAGACAGATACGCAGTATTTT.

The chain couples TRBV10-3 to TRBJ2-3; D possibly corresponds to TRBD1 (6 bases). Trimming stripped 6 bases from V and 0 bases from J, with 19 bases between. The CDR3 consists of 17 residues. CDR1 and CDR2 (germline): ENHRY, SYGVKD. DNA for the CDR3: TGTGCCATCAGCGATACAACAGGGTCAGCCAGCACAGATACGCAGTATTTT. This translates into CAISDTTGSASTDTQYF.

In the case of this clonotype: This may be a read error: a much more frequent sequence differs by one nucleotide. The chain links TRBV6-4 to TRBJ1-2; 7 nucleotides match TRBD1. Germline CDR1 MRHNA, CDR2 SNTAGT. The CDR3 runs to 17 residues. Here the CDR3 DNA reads TGTGCCGGCAGTGACTCGGGGACAGCCACCCGTCGGGGTGGCTACACCTTC. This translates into CAGSDSGTATRRGGYTF.

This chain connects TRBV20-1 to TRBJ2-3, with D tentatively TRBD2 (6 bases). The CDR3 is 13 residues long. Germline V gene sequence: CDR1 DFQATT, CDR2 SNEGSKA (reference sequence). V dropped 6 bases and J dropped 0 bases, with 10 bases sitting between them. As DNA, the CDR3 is TGCAGTGCGGAGGGCTCTAGCACAGATACGCAGTATTTT. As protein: CSAEGSSTDTQYF.

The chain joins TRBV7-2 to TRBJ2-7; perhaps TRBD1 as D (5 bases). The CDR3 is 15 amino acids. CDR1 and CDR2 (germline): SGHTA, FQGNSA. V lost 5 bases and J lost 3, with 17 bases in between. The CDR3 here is CASSPMATRGYEQYF. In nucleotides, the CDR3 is TGTGCCAGCAGCCCTATGGCGACAAGGGGCTACGAGCAGTACTTC.

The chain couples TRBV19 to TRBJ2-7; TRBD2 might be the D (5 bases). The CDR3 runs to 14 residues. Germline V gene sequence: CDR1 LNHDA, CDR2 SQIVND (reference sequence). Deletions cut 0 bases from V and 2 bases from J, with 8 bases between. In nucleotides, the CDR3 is TGTGCCAGTAGTATAGAGGCCGGGGCCTACGAGCAGTACTTC. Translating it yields CASSIEAGAYEQYF.